Listed here are 32 T cell receptor beta chains from one sample, sequenced in a study of blood T cell repertoires in COVID-19. Here immunoSEQ multiplex PCR was the method, and the copy in TCRdb shows in-frame clones only, minus some. The data show some 240,000 clones, with about 80% seen just once and about 3.4% held by the top ten. Material: PBMCs or T cells enriched from blood (not recorded which). These receptors were taken from a middle-aged man who had recovered from COVID-19.

The chain combines TRBV19 with TRBJ2-5; D is perhaps TRBD2 (6 bases). The germline V gene has CDR1 LNHDA and CDR2 SQIVND (reference sequence). Deletions cut 1 base from V and 2 bases from J, with 14 bases between. The CDR3 spans 16 residues. The CDR3 loop is CASSIGTSGVQETQYF. Written as DNA, the CDR3 is TGTGCCAGTAGTATAGGAACCTCGGGAGTTCAAGAGACCCAGTACTTC.

The chain has TRBV28 and TRBJ2-2; unclear D gene. The length of the CDR3 is 16 residues. Looked up from germline, CDR1 is MDHEN and CDR2 is SYDVKM. V shed 2 bases and J shed 0 bases, with 10 bases lying between them. The CDR3 DNA reads TGTGCCAGCAGTTTAAGGTCCAGCGCGAACACCGGGGAGCTGTTTTTT. Its translation: CASSLRSSANTGELFF.

This clone was seen more than once but under ten times. V and J are TRBV9 and TRBJ2-3, with TRBD2 identical over 16 bases. Germline values: CDR1 SGDLS, CDR2 YYNGEE. This CDR3 spans 17 amino acids. Losses at the gene ends were 2 bases for V and 6 bases for J; bases not matched to a gene: 6. Here the CDR3 DNA reads TGTGCCAGCAGCGTCGGGACTAGCGGGGGGGCTTCGGATACGCAGTATTTT. It is translated as CASSVGTSGGASDTQYF. The variable domain in full, completed from reference TRBV9 and TRBJ2-3, reads DSGVTQTPKHLITATGQRVTLRCSPRSGDLSVYWYQQSLDQGLQFLIQYYNGEERAKGNILERFSAQQFPDLHSELNLSSLELGDSALYFCASSVGTSGGASDTQYFGPGTRLTVL.

The gene calls are TRBV3-1 (or the pseudogene TRBV3-2) and TRBJ2-1; 7 bases line up with TRBD2. This CDR3 has 18 residues. Germline lookup yields CDR1 LGHDT and CDR2 YNNKEL (reference sequence). The V and J ends lost 1 base and 2 bases, in that order; junction bases with no gene match: 11. The CDR3 DNA sequence: TGTGCCAGCAGCCAAGTCGGTCTCCGACTAGCAGCCTACAATGAGCAGTTCTTC. It is translated as CASSQVGLRLAAYNEQFF.

CDR3 residues: CASSQGTGGGSPLHF. CDR3 coding DNA: TGCGCCAGCAGCCAGGGGACAGGGGGCGGTTCACCCCTCCACTTT. The chain has TRBV4-3 and TRBJ1-6; 12 positions agree with TRBD1. The germline CDR1 and CDR2 sequences are LGHNA and YSLEER. This CDR3 spans 15 amino acids. V was clipped by 3 bases and J by 9 bases; unmatched bases: 3.

This chain's CDR3 is CASVGTGSGYTF. The DNA of the CDR3 is TGCGCCAGCGTAGGGACAGGCAGCGGCTACACCTTC. V usage is TRBV23-1 and J usage is TRBJ1-2; 8 bases line up with TRBD1. TRBV23-1 is flagged as an ORF with uncertain function. The V segment lost 8 bases and the J segment 8 bases; nucleotides outside the gene matches: 7. This CDR3 spans 12 amino acids.

The V gene is TRBV5-4, the J gene TRBJ2-3, with D tentatively TRBD1 (8 bases). Germline-derived CDR1 and CDR2 are SGHNT and YYREEE (reference sequence). The CDR3 loop spans 15 amino acids. Trimming removed 2 bases from V and 5 bases from J, with 15 bases in between. The CDR3 DNA sequence: TGTGCCAGCAGCTTCGTTACAGGGGGGGGAGATACGCAGTATTTT. Protein: CASSFVTGGGDTQYF.

V is TRBV20-1 and J is TRBJ2-3; D might be TRBD1 (6 bases). Per germline, CDR1 DFQATT and CDR2 SNEGSKA (reference sequence). V shed 3 bases and J shed 10 bases, with 11 bases lying between them. CDR3 length: 11 amino acids. CDR3 nucleotide sequence: TGCAGTGCTAGTCCAGCAGGGGCGCAGTATTTT. Translating it yields CSASPAGAQYF.

The gene calls are TRBV27 and TRBJ2-7, with D perhaps TRBD2 (5 bases). Germline assignment: CDR1 MNHEY and CDR2 SMNVEV (reference sequence). This CDR3 contains 15 residues. V lost 8 bases to trimming and J lost 3 bases, with 20 bases between them. The CDR3 sequence is CASGPRRGIGYEQYF. The CDR3, as DNA: TGTGCCAGCGGACCCAGACGGGGTATTGGCTACGAGCAGTACTTC.

The V gene is TRBV6-1, the J gene TRBJ1-2, with D hard to call. V lost 3 bases, J lost 3 bases, and 8 bases lay in between. This CDR3 has 13 residues. Germline assignment: CDR1 MNHNS and CDR2 SASEGT. The CDR3, as DNA: TGTGCCAGCAGTGAGGGGAGGGACTATGGCTACACCTTC. Its protein is CASSEGRDYGYTF.

This clone is a singleton in its sample. V gene TRBV30 combines with J gene TRBJ2-1, with D possibly matching TRBD2 (6 bases). Germline V gene sequence: CDR1 GTSNPN, CDR2 SVGIG (reference sequence). V was trimmed by 0 bases and J by 6 bases, leaving 12 bases between them. CDR3 length: 14 residues. CDR3 sequence reads: CAWSVGGSSNEQFF. CDR3 nucleotide sequence: TGTGCCTGGAGTGTGGGAGGCAGCTCCAATGAGCAGTTCTTC.

This chain uses TRBV9 with TRBJ2-6; possible D gene TRBD1, 6 bases. The germline V gene has CDR1 SGDLS and CDR2 YYNGEE. V was shortened by 0 bases and J by 4 bases, with 11 bases between the two germline ends. The CDR3 runs to 16 residues. CDR3 in amino acids: CASSVAAGVGANVLTF. CDR3 nucleotides: TGTGCCAGCAGCGTAGCCGCAGGGGTCGGGGCCAACGTCCTGACTTTC.

The chain joins TRBV11-2 to TRBJ2-7; 9 bases are a match to TRBD2. The CDR3 is 15 amino acids. The germline V gene has CDR1 SGHAT and CDR2 FQNNGV. J was trimmed by 4 bases and V by 5 bases; bases with no gene match: 9. CDR3 in DNA: TGTGCCAGCAGCCCAGACAGGACTAGCGTTTACGAGCAGTACTTC. Encoded protein: CASSPDRTSVYEQYF.

The chain is built from TRBV6-2 or TRBV6-3 and TRBJ2-1; no clear D gene. Trimming pared 2 bases from V and 4 bases from J, leaving 18 bases between. This CDR3 has 17 amino acids. The germline gives CDR1 MNHEY, CDR2 SVGEGT. CDR3 region: CASSYERQGLPYNEQFF. In DNA form, the CDR3 reads TGTGCCAGCAGTTACGAGAGGCAAGGCCTCCCGTACAATGAGCAGTTCTTC.

The rearrangement links TRBV23-1 to TRBJ2-7, with 9 bases aligning to TRBD2. TRBV23-1 is treated as an ORF (open reading frame) with a function not yet certain. With 0 bases clipped from V and 5 bases from J, the junction kept 20 bases outside the gene matches. This CDR3 contains 20 residues. The DNA of the CDR3 is TGCGCCAGCAGTCAATCGGCTAGTTCACGGCGGGAGGGCCCTTGGAACGAGCAGTACTTC. Translated: CASSQSASSRREGPWNEQYF.

CDR3 amino acids: CASSQEWQGNSPLHF. The CDR3 nucleotides are TGCGCCAGCAGCCAAGAGTGGCAGGGAAATTCACCCCTCCACTTT. The chain combines TRBV4-1 with TRBJ1-6; perhaps TRBD1 as D (5 bases). The CDR3 sequence is 15 residues long. Trimming left V 0 bases short and J 7 bases short, with 10 bases between. CDR1 is MGHRA and CDR2 is YSYEKL in the germline V gene.

This chain joins TRBV19 and TRBJ2-3; TRBD2 matches at 11 bases. The CDR3 contains 14 residues. V lost 3 bases and J lost 5; bases outside the gene matches: 1. CDR1 LNHDA and CDR2 SQIVND come from the germline V gene (reference sequence). The CDR3 sequence: CASSIGTSGDTQYF. The CDR3 nucleotides are TGTGCCAGTAGTATTGGGACTAGCGGAGATACGCAGTATTTT.

V is TRBV19 and J is TRBJ1-1, with TRBD1 matching over 8 bases. Unmatched junction bases numbered 10, after V lost 6 bases and J lost 10 bases. The CDR3 runs 13 residues. CDR1 and CDR2 (germline): LNHDA, SQIVND (reference sequence). The CDR3, as DNA: TGTGCCAGTAGCAGCCGGACAGGGAAGGTAGCTTTCTTT. Residues: CASSSRTGKVAFF.

V gene TRBV30 combines with J gene TRBJ1-2, with 12 positions matching TRBD1. V gave up 2 bases and J gave up 4 bases; unmatched junction bases: 5. CDR1 GTSNPN and CDR2 SVGIG come from the germline V gene (reference sequence). There are 15 residues in the CDR3. The CDR3 coding sequence is TGTGCCTGGAGTCCGGGGACAGGGGGCGGCTATGGCTACACCTTC. It codes for CAWSPGTGGGYGYTF.

CDR3 coding DNA: TGTGCCAGCACTTCAAAGGACAGGGTCGGCTATGGCTACACCTTC. It specifies CASTSKDRVGYGYTF. The rearrangement uses TRBV6-5 and TRBJ1-2, with 8 bases matching TRBD1. CDR1 and CDR2 from the germline V gene are MNHEY and SVGAGI. The CDR3 contains 15 residues. V gave up 7 bases and J gave up 4 bases; unmatched junction bases: 11.

This chain connects TRBV5-1 to TRBJ1-1; D unresolved. The V end lost 2 bases, the J end lost 3 bases, and 11 bases lay between the germline ends. Per the germline V gene, CDR1 is SGHRS and CDR2 is YFSETQ. The CDR3 runs to 14 residues. CDR3 sequence: CASSFVGADTEAFF. CDR3 DNA sequence: TGCGCCAGCAGCTTTGTGGGTGCGGACACTGAAGCTTTCTTT.

The chain joins TRBV10-2 to TRBJ1-5; 8 nucleotides align to TRBD1. The CDR3 totals 13 residues. Germline V gives CDR1 WSHSY, CDR2 SAAADI. The trim removed 4 bases at V and 4 bases at J, leaving 0 bases unmatched. The CDR3 protein is CASSGTGNQPQHF. CDR3 nucleotides: TGCGCCAGCAGTGGGACAGGGAATCAGCCCCAGCATTTT.

This chain links TRBV25-1 with TRBJ2-7; tentatively, D is TRBD1 (7 bases). The CDR3 covers 16 residues. Between the trimmed V and J ends, which lost 3 bases and 5 bases, there was a span of 20 bases. The germline gives CDR1 MGHDK, CDR2 SYGVNS. The CDR3 DNA sequence: TGTGCCAGCAGTGATCAGGCCAGGGGGGCAGGCGACGAGCAGTACTTC. Translating gives CASSDQARGAGDEQYF.

The chain is built from TRBV4-2 and TRBJ2-1; 8 bases align to TRBD2. The germline CDR1 and CDR2 sequences are LGHNA and YNFKEQ. Trimming removed 3 bases from V and 7 bases from J; junction bases left unmatched: 8. This CDR3 spans 15 amino acids. CDR3 protein: CASSQGTGGQNEQFF. The DNA for the CDR3 is TGTGCCAGCAGCCAGGGGACGGGGGGGCAAAATGAGCAGTTCTTC.

This chain joins TRBV18 and TRBJ1-5; unclear D gene. Germline values: CDR1 KGHSH, CDR2 LQKENI. This CDR3 is 15 amino acids long. Trimming took off 8 bases at V and 4 bases at J, with 18 bases between the two ends. The DNA of the CDR3 is TGTGCCAGCACCACGGGAATTTTGGAGAATCAGCCCCAGCATTTT. Translated: CASTTGILENQPQHF.

This clone was detected a few times. This chain joins TRBV23-1 and TRBJ2-7; 8 positions match TRBD1. TRBV23-1 carries the ORF label, with uncertain function. This CDR3 has 23 residues. The ends lost 4 bases at V and 2 bases at J; junction bases unmatched: 31. In DNA form, the CDR3 reads TGCGCCAGCAGTCCCTATCACCCCACCGAAAAGGACAGGGCCAATAGGTTCGCCTACGAGCAGTACTTC. Translated: CASSPYHPTEKDRANRFAYEQYF.

The V and J genes are TRBV19 and TRBJ1-2; a weak D match, TRBD1 (6 bases). The germline V gene encodes CDR1 LNHDA and CDR2 SQIVND (reference sequence). CDR3 size: 15 residues. Trimming removed 5 bases at V and 4 bases at J, with 17 bases between. Written as DNA, the CDR3 is TGTGCCAGTAGTGGATACAGGGTGCCGGGCTATGGCTACACCTTC. This translates into CASSGYRVPGYGYTF.

The gene calls are TRBV5-1 and TRBJ2-7; possibly TRBD2 for D (6 bases). The CDR3 has 16 amino acids. Germline values: CDR1 SGHRS, CDR2 YFSETQ. V shed 3 bases and J shed 8 bases, with 24 bases lying between them. CDR3 sequence: CASSSSGTPVENQQYF. Written as DNA, the CDR3 is TGCGCCAGCAGCTCGTCCGGGACTCCTGTAGAGAACCAGCAGTACTTC. Filled out from reference TRBV5-1 and TRBJ2-7, the complete variable domain reads KAGVTQTPRYLIKTRGQQVTLSCSPISGHRSVSWYQQTPGQGLQFLFEYFSETQRNKGNFPGRFSGRQFSNSRSEMNVSTLELGDSALYLCASSSSGTPVENQQYFGPGTRLTVT.

The chain recombines TRBV9 with TRBJ2-1; no clear D. The CDR3 extends over 15 amino acids. Germline V gene sequence: CDR1 SGDLS, CDR2 YYNGEE. V was trimmed by 0 bases and J by 7 bases, leaving 14 bases between them. The CDR3 loop is CASSVAGPPRNEQFF. CDR3 coding DNA: TGTGCCAGCAGCGTAGCTGGGCCCCCCAGGAATGAGCAGTTCTTC.

V is TRBV19 and J is TRBJ1-3; 8 bases fit TRBD1. The trim removed 0 bases at V and 4 bases at J, leaving 2 bases unmatched. This CDR3 is 15 amino acids long. From germline, CDR1 is LNHDA and CDR2 SQIVND (reference sequence). CDR3 protein: CASSIERTGGNTIYF. DNA of the CDR3: TGTGCCAGTAGTATAGAGCGGACAGGGGGAAACACCATATATTTT.

The rearrangement links TRBV14 to TRBJ2-7; D remains unclear. CDR1 SGHDN and CDR2 FVKESK come from the germline V gene. This CDR3 region has 18 residues. The V end was cut by 0 bases, the J end by 4 bases, with 22 bases between. CDR3 DNA sequence: TGTGCCAGCAGCCAAGATTGGGCAGGCGAATCCTCGATTTACGAGCAGTACTTC. It encodes CASSQDWAGESSIYEQYF. Full variable domain (remainder filled in from reference TRBV14 and TRBJ2-7): EAGVTQFPSHSVIEKGQTVTLRCDPISGHDNLYWYRRVMGKEIKFLLHFVKESKQDESGMPNNRFLAERTGGTYSTLKVQPAELEDSGVYFCASSQDWAGESSIYEQYFGPGTRLTVT.

The rearrangement uses TRBV14 and TRBJ2-2, with a weak D call TRBD1 (5 bases). With 0 bases removed from V and 4 bases from J, the gap between germline ends came to 12 bases. Germline CDR1 and CDR2: SGHDN and FVKESK. The CDR3 has 16 amino acids. As DNA, the CDR3 is TGTGCCAGCAGCCAAGAATTACCACAGGCCACCGGGGAGCTGTTTTTT. Encoded protein: CASSQELPQATGELFF.